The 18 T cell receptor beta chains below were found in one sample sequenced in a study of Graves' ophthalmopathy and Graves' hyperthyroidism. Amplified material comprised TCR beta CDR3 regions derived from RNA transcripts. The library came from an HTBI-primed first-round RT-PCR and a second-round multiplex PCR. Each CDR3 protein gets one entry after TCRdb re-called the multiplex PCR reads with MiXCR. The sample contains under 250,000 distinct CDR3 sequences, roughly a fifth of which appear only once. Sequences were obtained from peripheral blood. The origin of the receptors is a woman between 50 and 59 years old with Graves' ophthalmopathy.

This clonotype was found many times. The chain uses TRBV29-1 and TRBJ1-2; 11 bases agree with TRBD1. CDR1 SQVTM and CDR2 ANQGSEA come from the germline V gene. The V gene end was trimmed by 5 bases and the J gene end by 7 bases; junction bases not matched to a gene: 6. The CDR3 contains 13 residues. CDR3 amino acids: CSVPGQGAVGYTF. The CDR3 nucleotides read TGCAGCGTTCCCGGACAGGGGGCTGTTGGCTACACCTTC.

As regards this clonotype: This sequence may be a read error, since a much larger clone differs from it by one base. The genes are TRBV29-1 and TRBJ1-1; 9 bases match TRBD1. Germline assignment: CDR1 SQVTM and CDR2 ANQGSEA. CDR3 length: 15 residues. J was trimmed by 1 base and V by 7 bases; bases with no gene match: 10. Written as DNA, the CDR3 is TGCAGCGCCACCGGGACAGGGTCCTCGAACACTGAAGCTTTCTTT. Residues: CSATGTGSSNTEAFF.

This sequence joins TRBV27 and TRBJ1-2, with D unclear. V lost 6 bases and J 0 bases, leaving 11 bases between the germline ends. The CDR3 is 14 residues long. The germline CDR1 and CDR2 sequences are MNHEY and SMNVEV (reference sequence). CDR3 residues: CASRMWGSNYGYTF. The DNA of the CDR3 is TGTGCCAGCAGGATGTGGGGTTCTAACTATGGCTACACCTTC.

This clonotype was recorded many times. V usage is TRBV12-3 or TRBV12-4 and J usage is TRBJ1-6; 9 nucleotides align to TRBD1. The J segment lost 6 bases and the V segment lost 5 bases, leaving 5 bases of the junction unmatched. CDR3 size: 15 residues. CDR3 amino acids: CASSPTGGGNSPLHF. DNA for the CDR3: TGTGCCAGCAGTCCTACAGGGGGCGGTAATTCACCCCTCCACTTT.

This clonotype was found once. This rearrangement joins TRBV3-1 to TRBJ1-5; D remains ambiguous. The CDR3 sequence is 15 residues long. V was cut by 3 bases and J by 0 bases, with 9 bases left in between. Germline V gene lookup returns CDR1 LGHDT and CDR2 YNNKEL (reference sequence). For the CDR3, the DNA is TGTGCCAGCAGCCATGGGGTTTATAGCAATCAGCCCCAGCATTTT. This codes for CASSHGVYSNQPQHF.

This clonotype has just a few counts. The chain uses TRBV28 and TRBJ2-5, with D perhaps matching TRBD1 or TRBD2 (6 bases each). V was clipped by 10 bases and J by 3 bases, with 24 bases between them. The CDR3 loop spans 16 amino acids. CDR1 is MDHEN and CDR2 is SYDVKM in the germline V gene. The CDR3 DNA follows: TGTGCCAACAGCGGCCCCGCGGGGACAATTAAAGAGACCCAGTACTTC. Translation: CANSGPAGTIKETQYF.

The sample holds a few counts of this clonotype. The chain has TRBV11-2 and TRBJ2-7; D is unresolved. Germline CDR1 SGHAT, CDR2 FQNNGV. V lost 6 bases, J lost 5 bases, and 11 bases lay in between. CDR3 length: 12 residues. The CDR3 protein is CASSRLVDEQYF. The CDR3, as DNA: TGTGCCAGCAGTAGGCTCGTTGACGAGCAGTACTTC.

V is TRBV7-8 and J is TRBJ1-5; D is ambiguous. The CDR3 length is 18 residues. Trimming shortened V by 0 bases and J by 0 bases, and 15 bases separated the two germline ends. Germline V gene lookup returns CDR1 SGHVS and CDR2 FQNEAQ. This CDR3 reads CASSLAVAHPYSNQPQHF. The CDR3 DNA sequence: TGTGCCAGCAGCTTAGCAGTGGCACACCCCTATAGCAATCAGCCCCAGCATTTT. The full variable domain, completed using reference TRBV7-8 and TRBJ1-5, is GAGVSQSPRYKVAKRGQDVALRCDPISGHVSLFWYQQALGQGPEFLTYFQNEAQLDKSGLPSDRFFAERPEGSVSTLKIQRTQQEDSAVYLCASSLAVAHPYSNQPQHFGDGTRLSIL.

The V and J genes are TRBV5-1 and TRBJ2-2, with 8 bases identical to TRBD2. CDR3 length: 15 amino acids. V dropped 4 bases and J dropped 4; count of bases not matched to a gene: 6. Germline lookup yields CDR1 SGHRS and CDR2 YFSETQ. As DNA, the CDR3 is TGCGCCAGCAGCCTCGAGCGGGAGAGCACCGGGGAGCTGTTTTTT. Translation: CASSLERESTGELFF.

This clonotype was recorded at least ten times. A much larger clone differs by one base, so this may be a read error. DNA for the CDR3: TGTGCCAGCAGTTTATCGTGGGTTCCCATCTACGAGCAGTACTTC. Translating it yields CASSLSWVPIYEQYF. The rearrangement links TRBV27 to TRBJ2-7; D is unresolved. The ends were cut back, 0 bases at V and 3 bases at J, with 12 bases in the middle. Germline V CDR1 and CDR2: MNHEY, SMNVEV (reference sequence). The CDR3 spans 15 residues.

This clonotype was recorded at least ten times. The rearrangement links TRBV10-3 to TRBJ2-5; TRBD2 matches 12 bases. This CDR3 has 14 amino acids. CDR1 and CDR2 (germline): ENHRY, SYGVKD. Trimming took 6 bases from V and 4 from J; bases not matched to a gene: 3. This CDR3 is CAIRTSGSLETQYF. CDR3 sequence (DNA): TGTGCCATCAGGACTAGCGGGAGCTTAGAGACCCAGTACTTC.

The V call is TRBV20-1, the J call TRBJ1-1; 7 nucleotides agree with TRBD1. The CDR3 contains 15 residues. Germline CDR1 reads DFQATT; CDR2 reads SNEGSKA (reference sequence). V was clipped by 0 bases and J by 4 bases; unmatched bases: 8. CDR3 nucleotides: TGCAGTGCTAGAGATCGTAGGGGGCCCGTCACTGAAGCTTTCTTT. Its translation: CSARDRRGPVTEAFF.

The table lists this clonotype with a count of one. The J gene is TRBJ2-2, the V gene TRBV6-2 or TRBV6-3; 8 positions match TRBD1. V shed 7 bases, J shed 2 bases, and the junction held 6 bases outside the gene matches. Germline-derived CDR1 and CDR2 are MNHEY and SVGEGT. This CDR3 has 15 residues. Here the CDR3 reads CASTRTGSNTGELFF. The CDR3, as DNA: TGTGCCAGCACTCGGACAGGGAGCAACACCGGGGAGCTGTTTTTT.

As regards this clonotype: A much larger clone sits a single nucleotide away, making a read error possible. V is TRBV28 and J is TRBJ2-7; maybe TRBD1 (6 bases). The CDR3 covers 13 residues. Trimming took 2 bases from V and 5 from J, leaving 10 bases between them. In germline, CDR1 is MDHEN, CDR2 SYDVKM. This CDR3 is CASSLAGANEQYF. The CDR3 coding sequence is TGTGCCAGCAGTTTAGCAGGGGCCAACGAGCAGTACTTC.

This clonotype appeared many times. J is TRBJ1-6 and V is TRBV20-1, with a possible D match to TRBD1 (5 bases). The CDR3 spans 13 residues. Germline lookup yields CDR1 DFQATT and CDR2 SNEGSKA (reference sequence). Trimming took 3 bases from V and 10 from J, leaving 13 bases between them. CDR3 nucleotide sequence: TGCAGTGCTAGGGTGAGGGGCGAGTCACCCCTCCACTTT. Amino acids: CSARVRGESPLHF.

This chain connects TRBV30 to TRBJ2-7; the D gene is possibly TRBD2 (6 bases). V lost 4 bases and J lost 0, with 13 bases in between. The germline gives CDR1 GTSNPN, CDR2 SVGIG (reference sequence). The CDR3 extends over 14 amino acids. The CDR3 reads CAWTMGGSSYEQYF. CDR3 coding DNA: TGTGCCTGGACCATGGGAGGAAGCTCCTACGAGCAGTACTTC.

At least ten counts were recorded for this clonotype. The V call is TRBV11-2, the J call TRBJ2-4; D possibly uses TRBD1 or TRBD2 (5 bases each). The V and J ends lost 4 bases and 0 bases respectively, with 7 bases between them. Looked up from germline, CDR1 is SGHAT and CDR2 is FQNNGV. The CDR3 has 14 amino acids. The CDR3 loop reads CASSSGTAKNIQYF. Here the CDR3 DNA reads TGTGCCAGCAGCTCTGGGACAGCCAAAAACATTCAGTACTTC.

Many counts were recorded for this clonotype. DNA for the CDR3: TGTGCCAGCGAGGGGGGAGCTAACTATGGCTACACCTTC. Amino acid sequence: CASEGGANYGYTF. The rearrangement links TRBV2 to TRBJ1-2; D is possibly TRBD1 (6 bases). Germline CDR1 reads SNHLY; CDR2 reads FYNNEI. This CDR3 has 13 residues. With 8 bases removed from V and 0 bases from J, the gap between germline ends came to 10 bases.